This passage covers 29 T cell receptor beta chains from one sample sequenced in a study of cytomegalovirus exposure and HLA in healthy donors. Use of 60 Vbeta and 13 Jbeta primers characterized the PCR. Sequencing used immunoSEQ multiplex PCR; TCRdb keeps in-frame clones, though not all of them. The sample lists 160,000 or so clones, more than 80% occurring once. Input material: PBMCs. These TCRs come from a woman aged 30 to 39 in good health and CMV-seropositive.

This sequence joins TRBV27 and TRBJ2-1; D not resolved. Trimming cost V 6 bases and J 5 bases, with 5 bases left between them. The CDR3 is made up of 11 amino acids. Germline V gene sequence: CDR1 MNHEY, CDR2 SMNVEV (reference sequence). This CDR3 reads CASSLNNEQFF. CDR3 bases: TGTGCCAGCAGCCTAAACAATGAGCAGTTCTTC.

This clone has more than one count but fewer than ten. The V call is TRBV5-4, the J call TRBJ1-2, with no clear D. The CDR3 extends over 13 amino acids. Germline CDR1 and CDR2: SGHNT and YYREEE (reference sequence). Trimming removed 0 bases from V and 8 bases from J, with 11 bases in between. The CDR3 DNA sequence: TGTGCCAGCAGCTTGGGAGGCTCTGGGGGCTACACCTTC. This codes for CASSLGGSGGYTF.

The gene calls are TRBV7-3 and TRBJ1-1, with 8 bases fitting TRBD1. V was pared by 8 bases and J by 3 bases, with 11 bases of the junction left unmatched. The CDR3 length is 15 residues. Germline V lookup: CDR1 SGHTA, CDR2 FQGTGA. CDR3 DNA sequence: TGTGCCAGCGGTCAGGGGGCAGGTATTCACACTGAAGCTTTCTTT. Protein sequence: CASGQGAGIHTEAFF.

The DNA for the CDR3 is TGTGCCAGCAGCTGGTCCTATTCCGATGGCTACACCTTC. Amino acids: CASSWSYSDGYTF. This chain uses TRBV7-2 with TRBJ1-2; D call uncertain. Germline CDR1 SGHTA, CDR2 FQGNSA. V lost 4 bases and J lost 6, with 12 bases in between. CDR3 length: 13 amino acids.

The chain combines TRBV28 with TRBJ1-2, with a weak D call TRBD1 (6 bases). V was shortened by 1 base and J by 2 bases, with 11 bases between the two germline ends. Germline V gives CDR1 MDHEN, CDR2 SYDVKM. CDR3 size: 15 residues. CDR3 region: CASSLYGGPNYGYTF. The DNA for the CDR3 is TGTGCCAGCAGTTTATATGGGGGCCCCAACTATGGCTACACCTTC.

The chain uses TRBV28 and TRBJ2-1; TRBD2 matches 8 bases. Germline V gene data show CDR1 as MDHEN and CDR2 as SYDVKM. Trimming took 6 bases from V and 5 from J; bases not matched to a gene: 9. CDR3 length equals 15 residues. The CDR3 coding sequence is TGTGCCAGCAGGAAACTAGCGGATACAGACAATGAGCAGTTCTTC. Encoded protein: CASRKLADTDNEQFF.

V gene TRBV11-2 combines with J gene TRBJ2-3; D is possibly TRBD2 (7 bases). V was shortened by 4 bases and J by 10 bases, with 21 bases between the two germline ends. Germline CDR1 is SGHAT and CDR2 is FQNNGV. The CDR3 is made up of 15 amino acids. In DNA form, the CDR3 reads TGTGCCAGCAGCTCTATTGCGGGGGCGAGGGGGGCGCAGTATTTT. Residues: CASSSIAGARGAQYF.

The CDR3 DNA follows: TGTGCCAGCAGTTACTCTAGCGGGGGCGACACCGGGGAGCTGTTTTTT. Protein sequence: CASSYSSGGDTGELFF. This rearrangement joins TRBV6-5 to TRBJ2-2; 9 nucleotides match TRBD2. The CDR3 has 16 amino acids. J was trimmed by 3 bases and V by 0 bases; bases with no gene match: 2. The germline gives CDR1 MNHEY, CDR2 SVGAGI.

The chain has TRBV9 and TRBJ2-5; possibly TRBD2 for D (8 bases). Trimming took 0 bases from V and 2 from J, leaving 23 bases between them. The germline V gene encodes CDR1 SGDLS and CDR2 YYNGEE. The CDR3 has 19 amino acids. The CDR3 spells CASSVGEGGGGFQQETQYF. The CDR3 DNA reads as TGTGCCAGCAGCGTAGGGGAAGGGGGCGGGGGGTTTCAGCAAGAGACCCAGTACTTC.

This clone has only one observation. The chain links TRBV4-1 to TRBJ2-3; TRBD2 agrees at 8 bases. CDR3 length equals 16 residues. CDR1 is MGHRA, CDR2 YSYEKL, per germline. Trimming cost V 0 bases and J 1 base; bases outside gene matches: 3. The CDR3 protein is CASSQDSSGGTDTQYF. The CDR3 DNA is TGCGCCAGCAGCCAAGATAGTAGCGGGGGCACAGATACGCAGTATTTT.

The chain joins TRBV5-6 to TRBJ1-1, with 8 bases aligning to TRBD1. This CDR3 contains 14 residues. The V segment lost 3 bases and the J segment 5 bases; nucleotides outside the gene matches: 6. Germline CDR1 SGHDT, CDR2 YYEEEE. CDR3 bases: TGTGCCAGCAGCTACAGGGGGGAAAGGACTGAAGCTTTCTTT. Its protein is CASSYRGERTEAFF. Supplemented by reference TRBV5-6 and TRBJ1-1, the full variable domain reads DAGVTQSPTHLIKTRGQQVTLRCSPKSGHDTVSWYQQALGQGPQFIFQYYEEEERQRGNFPDRFSGHQFPNYSSELNVNALLLGDSALYLCASSYRGERTEAFFGQGTRLTVV.

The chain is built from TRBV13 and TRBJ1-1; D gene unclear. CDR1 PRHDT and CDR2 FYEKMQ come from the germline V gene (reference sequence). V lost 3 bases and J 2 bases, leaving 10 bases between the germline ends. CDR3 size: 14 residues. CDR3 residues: CASSLRPVNTEAFF. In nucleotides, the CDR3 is TGTGCCAGCAGCTTGCGGCCAGTTAACACTGAAGCTTTCTTT.

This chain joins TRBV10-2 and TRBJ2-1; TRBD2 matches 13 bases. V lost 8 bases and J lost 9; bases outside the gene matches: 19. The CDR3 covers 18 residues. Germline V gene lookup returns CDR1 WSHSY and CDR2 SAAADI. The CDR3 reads CASSSPPTSGGGSGEQFF. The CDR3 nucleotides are TGCGCCAGCTCGAGCCCACCTACTAGCGGGGGGGGGAGCGGTGAGCAGTTCTTC.

The CDR3 sequence: CASTGTWSTEAFF. As DNA, the CDR3 is TGTGCCAGTACAGGGACCTGGAGCACTGAAGCTTTCTTT. This chain links TRBV2 with TRBJ1-1; tentatively, D is TRBD1 (6 bases). This CDR3 is built from 13 residues. V was trimmed by 9 bases and J by 4 bases, leaving 15 bases between them. In germline, CDR1 is SNHLY, CDR2 FYNNEI.

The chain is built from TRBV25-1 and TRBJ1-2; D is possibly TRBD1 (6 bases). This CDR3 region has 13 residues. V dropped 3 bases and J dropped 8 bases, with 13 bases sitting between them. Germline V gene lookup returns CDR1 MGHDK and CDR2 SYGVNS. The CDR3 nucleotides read TGTGCCAGCAGTGATCAGGACAGATACGGCTACACCTTC. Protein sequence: CASSDQDRYGYTF.

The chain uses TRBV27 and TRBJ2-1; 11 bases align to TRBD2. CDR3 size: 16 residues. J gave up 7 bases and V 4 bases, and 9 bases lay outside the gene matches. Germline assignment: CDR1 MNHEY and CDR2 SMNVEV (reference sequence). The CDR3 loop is CASSSRLAGRRNEQFF. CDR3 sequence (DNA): TGTGCCAGCAGTTCAAGACTAGCGGGGCGGCGGAATGAGCAGTTCTTC.

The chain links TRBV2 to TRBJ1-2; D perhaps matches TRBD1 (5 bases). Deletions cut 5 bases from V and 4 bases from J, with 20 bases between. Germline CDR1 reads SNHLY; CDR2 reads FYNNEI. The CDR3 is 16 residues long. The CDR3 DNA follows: TGTGCCAGCAGTTTCGAGTCAGGGCAGGCTGGCTATGGCTACACCTTC. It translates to CASSFESGQAGYGYTF.

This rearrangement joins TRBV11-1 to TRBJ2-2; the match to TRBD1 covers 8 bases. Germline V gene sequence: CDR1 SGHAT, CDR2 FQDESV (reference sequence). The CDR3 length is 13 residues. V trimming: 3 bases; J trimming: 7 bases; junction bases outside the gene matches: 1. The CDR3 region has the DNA TGTGCCAGCAGCTTTACAGGGGGCGGGGAGCTGTTTTTT. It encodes CASSFTGGGELFF. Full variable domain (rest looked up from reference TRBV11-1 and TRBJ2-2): EAEVAQSPRYKITEKSQAVAFWCDPISGHATLYWYRQILGQGPELLVQFQDESVVDDSQLPKDRFSAERLKGVDSTLKIQPAELGDSAMYLCASSFTGGGELFFGEGSRLTVL.

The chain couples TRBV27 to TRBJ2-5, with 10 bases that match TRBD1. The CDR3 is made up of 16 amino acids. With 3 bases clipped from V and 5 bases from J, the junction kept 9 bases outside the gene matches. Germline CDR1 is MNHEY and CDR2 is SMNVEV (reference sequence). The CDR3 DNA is TGTGCCAGCAGTTTTGGGGACAGGGGAGAGTTGGAGACCCAGTACTTC. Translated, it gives CASSFGDRGELETQYF.

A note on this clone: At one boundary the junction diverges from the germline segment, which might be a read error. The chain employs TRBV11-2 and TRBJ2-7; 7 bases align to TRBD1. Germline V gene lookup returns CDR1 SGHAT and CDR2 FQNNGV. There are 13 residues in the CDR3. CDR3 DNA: TGTGCCAGCAGCTTAGCATTCCGACAGGGAGCGTTCTTC. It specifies CASSLAFRQGAFF.

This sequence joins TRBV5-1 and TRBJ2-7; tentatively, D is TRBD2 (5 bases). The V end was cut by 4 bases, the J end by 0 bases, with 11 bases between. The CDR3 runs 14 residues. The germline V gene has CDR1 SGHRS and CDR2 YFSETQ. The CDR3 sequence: CASSPPGISYEQYF. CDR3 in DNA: TGCGCCAGCAGCCCCCCGGGGATCTCCTACGAGCAGTACTTC.

The CDR3: CASSLVGGQQPQHF. In DNA form, the CDR3 reads TGTGCCAGCAGCTTAGTGGGGGGGCAACAGCCCCAGCATTTT. The chain combines TRBV11-2 with TRBJ1-5; D perhaps matches TRBD1 (6 bases). The V and J ends lost 1 base and 7 bases respectively, with 11 bases between them. The CDR3 runs to 14 residues. Germline lookup yields CDR1 SGHAT and CDR2 FQNNGV. Full variable domain (outside the CDR3, taken from reference TRBV11-2 and TRBJ1-5): EAGVAQSPRYKIIEKRQSVAFWCNPISGHATLYWYQQILGQGPKLLIQFQNNGVVDDSQLPKDRFSAERLKGVDSTLKIQPAKLEDSAVYLCASSLVGGQQPQHFGDGTRLSIL.

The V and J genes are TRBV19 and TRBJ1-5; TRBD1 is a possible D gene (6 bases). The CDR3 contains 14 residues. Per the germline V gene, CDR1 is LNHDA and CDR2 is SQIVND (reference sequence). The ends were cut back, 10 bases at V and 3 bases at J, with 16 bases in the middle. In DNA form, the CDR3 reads TGTGCCACTAGATACAGGGATTTCAATCAGCCCCAGCATTTT. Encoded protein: CATRYRDFNQPQHF.

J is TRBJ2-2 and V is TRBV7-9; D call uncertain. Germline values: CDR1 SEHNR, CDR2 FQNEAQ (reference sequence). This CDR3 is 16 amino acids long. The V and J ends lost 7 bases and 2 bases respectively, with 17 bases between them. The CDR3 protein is CASTPLRFLNTGELFF. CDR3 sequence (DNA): TGTGCCAGCACACCCCTGAGGTTTCTCAACACCGGGGAGCTGTTTTTT.

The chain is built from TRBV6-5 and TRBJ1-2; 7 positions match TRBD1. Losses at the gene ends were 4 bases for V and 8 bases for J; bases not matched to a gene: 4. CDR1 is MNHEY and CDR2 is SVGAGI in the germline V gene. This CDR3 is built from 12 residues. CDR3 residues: CASSLQGNGYTF. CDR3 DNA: TGTGCCAGCAGTTTACAGGGGAACGGCTACACCTTC.

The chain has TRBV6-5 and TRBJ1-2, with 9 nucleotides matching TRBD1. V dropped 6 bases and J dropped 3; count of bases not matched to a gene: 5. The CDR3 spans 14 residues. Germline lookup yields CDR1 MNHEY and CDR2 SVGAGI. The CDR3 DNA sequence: TGTGCCAGCAGACCCCGGGACAGGGACTATGGCTACACCTTC. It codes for CASRPRDRDYGYTF.

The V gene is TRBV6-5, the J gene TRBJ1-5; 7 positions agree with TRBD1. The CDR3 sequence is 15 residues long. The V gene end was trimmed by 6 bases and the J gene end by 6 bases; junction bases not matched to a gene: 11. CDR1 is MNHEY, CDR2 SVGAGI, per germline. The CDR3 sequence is CASSRQGLGGQPQHF. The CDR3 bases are TGTGCCAGCAGCAGACAGGGACTAGGTGGTCAGCCCCAGCATTTT.

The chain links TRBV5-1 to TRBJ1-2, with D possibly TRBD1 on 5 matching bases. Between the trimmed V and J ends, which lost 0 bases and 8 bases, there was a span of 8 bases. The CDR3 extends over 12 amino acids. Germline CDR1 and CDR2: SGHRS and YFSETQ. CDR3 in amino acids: CASSLDWGGYTF. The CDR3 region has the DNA TGCGCCAGCAGCTTGGATTGGGGCGGCTACACCTTC.

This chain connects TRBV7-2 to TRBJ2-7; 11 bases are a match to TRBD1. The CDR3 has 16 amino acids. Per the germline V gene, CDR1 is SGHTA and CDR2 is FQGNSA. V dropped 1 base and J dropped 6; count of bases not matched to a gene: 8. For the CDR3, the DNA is TGTGCCAGCAGCTTAGTTGGGACAGGGGGAATCGGCGAGCAGTACTTC. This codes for CASSLVGTGGIGEQYF.